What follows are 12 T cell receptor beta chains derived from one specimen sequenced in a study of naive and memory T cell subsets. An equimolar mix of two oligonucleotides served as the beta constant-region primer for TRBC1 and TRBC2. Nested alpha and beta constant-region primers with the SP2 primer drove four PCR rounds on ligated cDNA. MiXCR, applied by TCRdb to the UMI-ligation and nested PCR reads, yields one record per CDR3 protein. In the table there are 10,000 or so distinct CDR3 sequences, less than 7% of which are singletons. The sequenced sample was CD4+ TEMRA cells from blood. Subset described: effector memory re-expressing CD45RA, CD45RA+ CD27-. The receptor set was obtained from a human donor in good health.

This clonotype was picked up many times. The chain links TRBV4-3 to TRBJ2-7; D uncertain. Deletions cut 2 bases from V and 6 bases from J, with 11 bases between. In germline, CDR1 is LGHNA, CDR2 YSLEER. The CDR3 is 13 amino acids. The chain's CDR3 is CASSQRDTGEQYF. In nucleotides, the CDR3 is TGCGCCAGCAGCCAACGCGACACGGGCGAGCAGTACTTC.

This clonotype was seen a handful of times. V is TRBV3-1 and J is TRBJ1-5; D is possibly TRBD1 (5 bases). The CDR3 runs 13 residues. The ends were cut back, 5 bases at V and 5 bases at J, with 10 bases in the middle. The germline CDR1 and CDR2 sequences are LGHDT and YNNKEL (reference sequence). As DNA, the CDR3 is TGTGCCAGCAGCAGGGGCGGGGATCAGCCCCAGCATTTT. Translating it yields CASSRGGDQPQHF.

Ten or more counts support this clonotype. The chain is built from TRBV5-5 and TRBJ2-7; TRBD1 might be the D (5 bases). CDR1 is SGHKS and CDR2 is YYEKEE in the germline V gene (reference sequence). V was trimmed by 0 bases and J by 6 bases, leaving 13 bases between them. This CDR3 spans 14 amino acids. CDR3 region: CASSLALTVSEQYF. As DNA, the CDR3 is TGTGCCAGCAGCTTGGCCCTGACAGTAAGCGAGCAGTACTTC.

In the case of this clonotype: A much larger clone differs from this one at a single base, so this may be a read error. In DNA form, the CDR3 reads TGTGCCAGCAGCGTAGGATCCAGCGGGTCCGCAGATATGCAGTATTTT. It codes for CASSVGSSGSADMQYF. V and J are TRBV9 and TRBJ2-3, with D possibly being TRBD2 (6 bases). The CDR3 covers 16 residues. Germline CDR1 and CDR2: SGDLS and YYNGEE. Together with reference TRBV9 and TRBJ2-3, the CDR3 gives the full variable domain: DSGVTQTPKHLITATGQRVTLRCSPRSGDLSVYWYQQSLDQGLQFLIQYYNGEERAKGNILERFSAQQFPDLHSELNLSSLELGDSALYFCASSVGSSGSADMQYFGPGTRLTVL.

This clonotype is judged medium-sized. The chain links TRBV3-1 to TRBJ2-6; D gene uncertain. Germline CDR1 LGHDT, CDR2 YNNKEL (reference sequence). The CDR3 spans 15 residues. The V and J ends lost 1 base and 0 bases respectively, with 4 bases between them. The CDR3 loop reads CASSQGFSGANVLTF. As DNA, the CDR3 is TGTGCCAGCAGCCAAGGATTCTCTGGGGCCAACGTCCTGACTTTC.

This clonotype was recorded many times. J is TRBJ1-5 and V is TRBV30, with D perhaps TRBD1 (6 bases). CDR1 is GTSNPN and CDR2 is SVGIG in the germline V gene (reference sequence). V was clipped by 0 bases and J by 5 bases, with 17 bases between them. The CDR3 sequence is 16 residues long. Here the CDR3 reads CAWSVPGAYADQPQHF. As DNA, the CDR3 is TGTGCCTGGAGTGTACCAGGGGCTTACGCGGATCAGCCCCAGCATTTT.

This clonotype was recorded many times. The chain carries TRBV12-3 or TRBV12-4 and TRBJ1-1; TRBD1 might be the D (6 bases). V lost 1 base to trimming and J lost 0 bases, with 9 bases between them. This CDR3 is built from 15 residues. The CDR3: CASSLEGGMNTEAFF. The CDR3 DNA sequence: TGTGCCAGCAGTTTAGAGGGGGGGATGAACACTGAAGCTTTCTTT.

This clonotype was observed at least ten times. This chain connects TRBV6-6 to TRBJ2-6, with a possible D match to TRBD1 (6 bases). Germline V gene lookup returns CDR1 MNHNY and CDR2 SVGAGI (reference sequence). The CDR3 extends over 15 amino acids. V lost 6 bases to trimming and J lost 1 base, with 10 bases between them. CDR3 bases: TGTGCCAGCAGCTTGACAGGTTCTGGGGCCAACGTCCTGACTTTC. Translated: CASSLTGSGANVLTF.

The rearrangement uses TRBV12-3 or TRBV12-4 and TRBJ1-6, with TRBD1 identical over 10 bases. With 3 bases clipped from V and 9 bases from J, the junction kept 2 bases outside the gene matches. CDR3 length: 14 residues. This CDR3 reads CASSFWDRGSPLHF. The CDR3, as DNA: TGTGCCAGCAGTTTTTGGGACAGGGGTTCACCCCTCCACTTT.

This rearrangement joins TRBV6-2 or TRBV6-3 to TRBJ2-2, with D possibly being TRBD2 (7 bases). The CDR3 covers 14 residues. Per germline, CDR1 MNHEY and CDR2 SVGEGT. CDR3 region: CASRRGGDTGELFF. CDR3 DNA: TGTGCGTCCCGGAGGGGGGGAGACACCGGGGAGCTGTTTTTT.

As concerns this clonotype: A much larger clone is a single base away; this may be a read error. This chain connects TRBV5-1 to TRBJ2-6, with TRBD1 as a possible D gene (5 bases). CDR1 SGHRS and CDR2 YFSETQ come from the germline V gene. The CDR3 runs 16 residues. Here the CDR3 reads CDSSLPRASGANVLTF. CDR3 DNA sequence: TGCGACAGCAGCTTACCCAGGGCCTCTGGGGCCAACGTCCTGACTTTC.

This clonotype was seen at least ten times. CDR3 DNA: TGTGCCAGCAGCCGGGCCCCGCTGACTAGCGGGAGTTTGGGGGCCAACGTCCTGACTTTC. Its protein product is CASSRAPLTSGSLGANVLTF. The chain has TRBV11-2 and TRBJ2-6, with 12 bases that match TRBD2. There are 20 residues in the CDR3. Germline lookup yields CDR1 SGHAT and CDR2 FQNNGV. V was clipped by 5 bases and J by 4 bases; unmatched bases: 15. Combining the CDR3 with reference TRBV11-2 and TRBJ2-6 gives the whole variable domain EAGVAQSPRYKIIEKRQSVAFWCNPISGHATLYWYQQILGQGPKLLIQFQNNGVVDDSQLPKDRFSAERLKGVDSTLKIQPAKLEDSAVYLCASSRAPLTSGSLGANVLTFGAGSRLTVL.